Sequencing of this T cell receptor (beta chain) was carried out in a study of T cells after yellow fever vaccination. General study findings and limits: Peaking on day 5 versus 15, the secondary response was faster but weaker.

V lost 3 bases, J lost 14 bases, and 11 bases lay in between. CDR3 length equals 10 residues. Per germline, CDR1 SQVTM and CDR2 ANQGSEA. TCRdb processed the 5' RACE reads anew with MiXCR; each CDR3 protein has one entry. Of 150,000 to 200,000 distinct CDR3 sequences detected, 9.5% to 11% appear once; the ten largest clones hold 36%. On this clonotype: Its antigen remains unidentified.

The rearrangement uses TRBV29-1 and TRBJ2-1, with D perhaps TRBD1 (6 bases). The sequences come from CD8+ T cells sorted from PBMCs, collected 15 days after the yellow fever booster vaccination. This TCR was sampled from a man aged 18 to 30 who received the YFV17D yellow fever vaccine. The CDR3 nucleotides are TGCAGCGTTGATGGACAGCAAAAGTTCTTC. Encoded protein: CSVDGQQKFF.